This T cell receptor (beta chain) was captured by sequencing in a study of blood T cell repertoires in COVID-19. While infection was still active, Seattle patients were enrolled and then followed longitudinally. Looked up from germline, CDR1 is PRHDT and CDR2 is FYEKMQ (reference sequence). V shed 5 bases and J shed 4 bases, with 14 bases lying between them. The length of the CDR3 is 14 residues. Profiled with immunoSEQ multiplex PCR; TCRdb holds only in-frame clones, not every one. This sample has 80,000 to 90,000 clones; around 82% occur once, and the top ten carry around 2.9%. This chain uses TRBV13 with TRBJ1-2, with D perhaps TRBD1 (5 bases). The sequence derives from a woman aged 80 or over with COVID-19, enrolled during active disease. The sample taken for sequencing was peripheral blood. CDR3 protein: CASSPRQFVYGYTF. CDR3 coding DNA: TGTGCCAGCAGCCCCAGACAGTTTGTCTATGGCTACACCTTC.